This T cell receptor beta chain was captured in a study of technical replicates of blood from a handful of donors. The CDR3 has 11 amino acids. Deletions cut 3 bases from V and 12 bases from J, with 10 bases between. Germline lookup yields CDR1 SGHDT and CDR2 YYEEEE. Sequencing was performed with immunoSEQ multiplex PCR; in TCRdb, only in-frame clones are kept and a portion is missing. The profile shows some 87,000 clones, around 97% of them singletons. V usage is TRBV5-6 and J usage is TRBJ2-1; D is ambiguous. The sequencing input was T cells isolated from PBMCs. The source is a human donor in good health. Written as DNA, the CDR3 is TGTGCCAGCAGCTACGGTGCGTGGCAGTTCTTC. Its translation: CASSYGAWQFF.